This TCR beta chain was identified in a study of control samples from healthy donors and cancer patients. Data came from immunoSEQ multiplex PCR; TCRdb stores just in-frame clones and leaves some out. The sample includes about 410,000 clones, about 93% of them seen just once. The V end was cut by 6 bases, the J end by 4 bases, with 19 bases between. The CDR3 loop spans 15 amino acids. The germline gives CDR1 SGHAT, CDR2 FQNNGV. This TCR derives from a man aged 40-49 years with head and neck cancer. The rearrangement joins TRBV11-2 to TRBJ2-7; tentatively, D is TRBD1 or TRBD2 (6 bases each). The sample was PBMCs. The CDR3 DNA reads TGTGCCAGCAGAGGAGGGGGACCCGCGGGTTACGAGCAGTACTTC. Translating gives CASRGGGPAGYEQYF.